Following are 20 T cell receptor beta chains from one sample sequenced in a study of T cells in Graves' hyperthyroidism and ophthalmopathy. RNA transcripts served as the template for amplifying TCR beta CDR3 regions. HTBI primers were employed in a first-round RT-PCR of the TCR CDR3. MiXCR was run by TCRdb on the multiplex PCR reads, yielding one entry per CDR3 protein. The sample carries hundreds of thousands of distinct CDR3 sequences, roughly 17% recorded once. The specimen was blood. The receptor set was obtained from a woman aged 25 to 39 with Graves' hyperthyroidism.

This clonotype was seen ten or more times. This chain connects TRBV20-1 to TRBJ2-7; 12 bases agree with TRBD2. V trimming: 2 bases; J trimming: 4 bases; junction bases outside the gene matches: 6. Germline lookup yields CDR1 DFQATT and CDR2 SNEGSKA (reference sequence). The CDR3 is 15 residues long. The CDR3 protein is CSARLPSGRAYEQYF. In nucleotides, the CDR3 is TGCAGTGCTAGACTTCCTAGCGGGAGGGCATACGAGCAGTACTTC.

The genes are TRBV9 and TRBJ2-5; TRBD1 matches at 9 bases. V lost 3 bases and J lost 4; bases outside the gene matches: 10. CDR1 is SGDLS, CDR2 YYNGEE, per germline. This CDR3 is built from 16 residues. The CDR3 region has the DNA TGTGCCAGCAGCGCCGATGGACAGGGGAGACGAGAGACCCAGTACTTC. Translating it yields CASSADGQGRRETQYF.

This clonotype was recorded at least ten times. The V gene is TRBV20-1, the J gene TRBJ2-1; possibly TRBD2 for D (6 bases). Between the trimmed V and J ends, which lost 6 bases and 0 bases, there was a span of 12 bases. Germline CDR1 is DFQATT and CDR2 is SNEGSKA (reference sequence). The CDR3 loop spans 14 amino acids. CDR3 sequence (DNA): TGCAGTGCGGAGCGGGTGTTCTCCTACAATGAGCAGTTCTTC. As protein: CSAERVFSYNEQFF.

This clonotype was found a few times. This chain links TRBV7-8 with TRBJ1-5, with D unresolved. Germline V lookup: CDR1 SGHVS, CDR2 FQNEAQ. Trimming left V 1 base short and J 0 bases short, with 10 bases between. The CDR3 sequence is 16 residues long. CDR3 sequence (DNA): TGTGCCAGCAGCTTAGGTGGGCAGTATAGCAATCAGCCCCAGCATTTT. Its protein is CASSLGGQYSNQPQHF.

This clonotype was found many times. The chain carries TRBV7-9 and TRBJ2-1, with D tentatively TRBD1 (6 bases). The V end was cut by 5 bases, the J end by 10 bases, with 12 bases between. Germline CDR1 and CDR2: SEHNR and FQNEAQ (reference sequence). This CDR3 has 12 residues. DNA for the CDR3: TGTGCCAGCAGCCCGGGACACACGGAGCAGTTCTTC. Its translation is CASSPGHTEQFF.

This clonotype was counted many times. V and J are TRBV11-3 and TRBJ2-3; D remains unclear. Trimming shortened V by 5 bases and J by 4 bases, and 10 bases separated the two germline ends. CDR1 SGHNT and CDR2 YENEEA come from the germline V gene. This CDR3 has 13 residues. CDR3 in amino acids: CASSLSVPDTQYF. CDR3 DNA sequence: TGTGCCAGCAGCCTATCAGTGCCAGATACGCAGTATTTT.

This clonotype was recorded at least ten times. This chain links TRBV6-2 or TRBV6-3 with TRBJ2-6; maybe TRBD2 (5 bases). V was shortened by 2 bases and J by 0 bases, with 5 bases between the two germline ends. CDR3 size: 15 residues. Germline V CDR1 and CDR2: MNHEY, SVGEGT. The CDR3 DNA sequence: TGTGCCAGCAGTTACGGGAGCTCTGGGGCCAACGTCCTGACTTTC. Amino acids: CASSYGSSGANVLTF.

This clonotype was counted at least ten times. The V gene is TRBV7-2, the J gene TRBJ2-5; possible D gene TRBD2, 8 bases. The CDR3 totals 16 residues. V gave up 5 bases and J gave up 4 bases, with 20 bases separating them. Germline V gene sequence: CDR1 SGHTA, CDR2 FQGNSA. CDR3 in amino acids: CASSLRTGREGETQYF. CDR3 coding DNA: TGTGCCAGCAGCCTTCGGACAGGCCGGGAGGGAGAGACCCAGTACTTC.

This clonotype was observed at least ten times. The chain is built from TRBV9 and TRBJ1-2, with D unclear. The CDR3 is 14 residues long. The germline V and J ends were trimmed by 0 bases and 6 bases, with 12 bases remaining between them. In germline, CDR1 is SGDLS, CDR2 YYNGEE. The DNA for the CDR3 is TGTGCCAGCAGCGTAGGTGGCAGCAGGAATGGCTACACCTTC. Translated, it gives CASSVGGSRNGYTF.

This clonotype has a count of ten or more. This chain links TRBV10-2 with TRBJ2-7; 9 nucleotides line up with TRBD1. CDR3 size: 14 residues. Looked up from germline, CDR1 is WSHSY and CDR2 is SAAADI. Trimming removed 7 bases from V and 1 base from J; junction bases left unmatched: 5. Written as DNA, the CDR3 is TGCGCCAGCAACTCCGGGACAGGGTCCTACGAGCAGTACTTC. This codes for CASNSGTGSYEQYF.

This clonotype occurred a few times. The chain is built from TRBV5-5 and TRBJ1-2; D not certain. The ends were cut back, 6 bases at V and 4 bases at J, with 19 bases in the middle. This CDR3 is 15 amino acids long. Germline-derived CDR1 and CDR2 are SGHKS and YYEKEE (reference sequence). DNA of the CDR3: TGTGCCAGCAACTCATTGGCGGGCAGCCTCTATGGCTACACCTTC. Amino acids: CASNSLAGSLYGYTF.

This clonotype has more than one count but fewer than ten. This sequence joins TRBV28 and TRBJ2-7, with 10 bases that match TRBD1. The CDR3 length is 16 residues. Germline CDR1 reads MDHEN; CDR2 reads SYDVKM. Germline trimming cut 4 bases from V and 4 bases from J; bases unmatched to any gene: 10. The CDR3: CASSSTGTGVWYEQYF. The CDR3 DNA reads as TGTGCCAGCAGTTCGACCGGGACAGGGGTTTGGTACGAGCAGTACTTC.

The J gene is TRBJ2-7, the V gene TRBV6-5; D might be TRBD2 (6 bases). The CDR3 totals 15 residues. Trimming removed 2 bases from V and 2 bases from J, with 13 bases in between. Germline CDR1 and CDR2: MNHEY and SVGAGI. CDR3 nucleotides: TGTGCCAGCAGTTACCAGGAGGGTCCCCCCTACGAGCAGTACTTC. It codes for CASSYQEGPPYEQYF.

This clonotype appeared a few times. The chain is built from TRBV27 and TRBJ1-6; D remains unclear. The CDR3 runs to 15 residues. Per germline, CDR1 MNHEY and CDR2 SMNVEV (reference sequence). V gave up 5 bases and J gave up 1 base, with 9 bases separating them. The CDR3 DNA reads TGTGCCAGCAGTGTGGGGTGGTCCTATAATTCACCCCTCCACTTT. This translates into CASSVGWSYNSPLHF.

This clonotype was seen repeatedly, ten times or more. This sequence joins TRBV2 and TRBJ2-1; possibly TRBD2 for D (6 bases). Trimming cost V 2 bases and J 4 bases, with 12 bases left between them. Germline CDR1 and CDR2: SNHLY and FYNNEI. This CDR3 has 15 residues. The CDR3 bases are TGTGCCAGCAGTGAATGGCCGGGACTTTACAATGAGCAGTTCTTC. It codes for CASSEWPGLYNEQFF.

In its sample, this clonotype was seen many times. The gene calls are TRBV13 and TRBJ2-5; the match to TRBD1 covers 8 bases. Per the germline V gene, CDR1 is PRHDT and CDR2 is FYEKMQ (reference sequence). The CDR3 is 17 amino acids. J lost 3 bases, V lost 4 bases, and 13 bases had no gene match. DNA of the CDR3: TGTGCCAGCAGCTCCGGCCACTTGACAGGGGTTAAAGAGACCCAGTACTTC. Its translation is CASSSGHLTGVKETQYF.

This clonotype has ten or more counts. V is TRBV5-1 and J is TRBJ2-3; no clear D. Trimming removed 5 bases at V and 0 bases at J, with 4 bases between. CDR1 is SGHRS, CDR2 YFSETQ, per germline. This CDR3 spans 12 amino acids. CDR3 sequence reads: CASRYSTDTQYF. The CDR3, as DNA: TGCGCCAGCAGGTACAGCACAGATACGCAGTATTTT.

There are many counts of this clonotype. The J gene is TRBJ2-1, the V gene TRBV27; possible D gene TRBD2, 6 bases. Deletions cut 0 bases from V and 7 bases from J, with 19 bases between. Germline values: CDR1 MNHEY, CDR2 SMNVEV (reference sequence). CDR3 length: 17 amino acids. The CDR3 protein is CASSLSSQAGPLNEQFF. The CDR3 nucleotides are TGTGCCAGCAGTTTATCGTCTCAGGCGGGACCATTAAATGAGCAGTTCTTC.

This clonotype came up many times. This chain connects TRBV7-2 to TRBJ2-7; tentative D call: TRBD1 (5 bases). Trimming removed 7 bases at V and 3 bases at J, with 16 bases between. The CDR3 is 14 amino acids. Germline loops: CDR1 SGHTA, CDR2 FQGNSA. Here the CDR3 reads CASTSQGWGYEQYF. CDR3 coding DNA: TGTGCCAGCACTTCCCAGGGATGGGGCTACGAGCAGTACTTC.

The chain is built from TRBV29-1 and TRBJ2-4; TRBD2 matches 8 bases. The CDR3 sequence is 12 residues long. Germline V gene data show CDR1 as SQVTM and CDR2 as ANQGSEA. Trimming removed 6 bases from V and 9 bases from J; junction bases left unmatched: 7. CDR3: CSVMTSESIQYF. The DNA of the CDR3 is TGCAGCGTCATGACTAGCGAAAGCATTCAGTACTTC. Supplemented by reference TRBV29-1 and TRBJ2-4, the full variable domain reads SAVISQKPSRDICQRGTSLTIQCQVDSQVTMMFWYRQQPGQSLTLIATANQGSEATYESGFVIDKFPISRPNLTFSTLTVSNMSPEDSSIYLCSVMTSESIQYFGAGTRLSVL.